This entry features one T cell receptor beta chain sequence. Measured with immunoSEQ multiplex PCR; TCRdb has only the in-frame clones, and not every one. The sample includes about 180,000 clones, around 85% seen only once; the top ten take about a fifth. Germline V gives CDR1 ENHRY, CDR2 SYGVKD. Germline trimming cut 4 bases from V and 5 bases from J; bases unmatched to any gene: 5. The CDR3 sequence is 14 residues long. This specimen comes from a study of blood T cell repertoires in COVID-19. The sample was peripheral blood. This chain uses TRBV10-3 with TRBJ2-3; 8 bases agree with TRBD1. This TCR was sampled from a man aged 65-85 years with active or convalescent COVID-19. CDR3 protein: CAISGTDRGDTQYF. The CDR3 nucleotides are TGTGCCATCAGTGGGACCGACAGGGGAGATACGCAGTATTTT.